The 20 T cell receptor beta chains below come from one sample, sequenced in a study of regulatory T cells in long-lasting Graves disease. Time point specified: newly diagnosed GD, antithyroid drugs for less than 3 months. Researchers made the TCR library from RNA that was extracted from PBMCs. Construction of TCR beta libraries relied on iRepertoire HTBI primers and on Arm-PCR targeting CDR3 regions. One entry per CDR3 protein, called by TCRdb with MiXCR from the multiplex PCR reads. The sample yields roughly 610,000 distinct CDR3 sequences, 16% seen once. This same sample was also part of a study on T cells in Graves' hyperthyroidism and ophthalmopathy.

The sequencing used peripheral blood mononuclear cells (PBMCs), collected at new diagnosis, from a patient treated with antithyroid drugs. The source of these receptors is a woman under 40 with Graves disease.

In this sample, this clonotype turned up a few times. This chain joins TRBV19 and TRBJ1-5; D remains unclear. The germline CDR1 and CDR2 sequences are LNHDA and SQIVND (reference sequence). The CDR3 is made up of 15 amino acids. The V and J ends lost 11 bases and 1 base respectively, with 18 bases between them. CDR3 residues: CACTEILVSNQPQHF. The CDR3 DNA reads as TGTGCCTGCACAGAAATCCTTGTAAGCAATCAGCCCCAGCATTTT.

J is TRBJ1-3 and V is TRBV30; D uncertain. In germline, CDR1 is GTSNPN, CDR2 SVGIG (reference sequence). Trimming took off 2 bases at V and 0 bases at J, with 14 bases between the two ends. CDR3 length: 16 amino acids. CDR3 nucleotide sequence: TGTGCCTGGAGTTTAGGCCTTCTTAGCTCTGGAAACACCATATATTTT. Encoded protein: CAWSLGLLSSGNTIYF.

The chain has TRBV3-1 and TRBJ1-2; 8 bases are shared with TRBD1. The CDR3 is made up of 13 amino acids. Trimming cost V 7 bases and J 3 bases; bases outside gene matches: 4. Germline-derived CDR1 and CDR2 are LGHDT and YNNKEL (reference sequence). CDR3 loop: CASKTGGDYGYTF. The DNA for the CDR3 is TGTGCCAGCAAAACAGGGGGTGACTATGGCTACACCTTC.

In this sample, this clonotype turned up many times. The chain has TRBV6-5 and TRBJ1-6, with unresolved D. CDR1 is MNHEY and CDR2 is SVGAGI in the germline V gene. V gave up 4 bases and J gave up 13 bases, with 14 bases separating them. CDR3 length equals 13 residues. CDR3 in amino acids: CASSFWTESPLHF. The DNA of the CDR3 is TGTGCCAGCAGTTTTTGGACGGAATCTCCCCTCCACTTT.

This clonotype showed up many times. The chain carries TRBV28 and TRBJ2-7; 9 positions agree with TRBD1. Germline V gene sequence: CDR1 MDHEN, CDR2 SYDVKM. This CDR3 region has 15 residues. The V segment lost 2 bases and the J segment 2 bases; nucleotides outside the gene matches: 4. The CDR3 region has the DNA TGTGCCAGCAGTTTAGAAGGGACAGGGACCTACGAGCAGTACTTC. This encodes CASSLEGTGTYEQYF.

This clonotype has at least ten counts. This chain joins TRBV11-2 and TRBJ1-1; D gene unclear. Germline CDR1 and CDR2: SGHAT and FQNNGV. The CDR3 consists of 13 residues. V shed 2 bases and J shed 7 bases, with 11 bases lying between them. The CDR3 protein is CASSLWTASEAFF. In nucleotides, the CDR3 is TGTGCCAGCAGCTTATGGACCGCCAGTGAAGCTTTCTTT. The full variable domain, in which reference TRBV11-2 and TRBJ1-1 provide the parts outside the CDR3, is EAGVAQSPRYKIIEKRQSVAFWCNPISGHATLYWYQQILGQGPKLLIQFQNNGVVDDSQLPKDRFSAERLKGVDSTLKIQPAKLEDSAVYLCASSLWTASEAFFGQGTRLTVV.

V gene TRBV6-1 combines with J gene TRBJ1-1, with 9 bases identical to TRBD1. The germline gives CDR1 MNHNS, CDR2 SASEGT. The ends lost 7 bases at V and 5 bases at J; junction bases unmatched: 11. CDR3 length equals 15 residues. For the CDR3, the DNA is TGTGCCAGCAATGCAAGGGGACAGGGAGAAACTGAAGCTTTCTTT. The encoded protein is CASNARGQGETEAFF.

This clonotype has at least ten counts. J is TRBJ2-3 and V is TRBV28; TRBD2 agrees at 8 bases. The germline V gene has CDR1 MDHEN and CDR2 SYDVKM. V was pared by 11 bases and J by 1 base, with 5 bases of the junction left unmatched. This CDR3 contains 13 residues. The CDR3: CASGGAGTDTQYF. The CDR3 coding sequence is TGTGCCTCCGGGGGGGCTGGCACAGATACGCAGTATTTT.

This clonotype was counted only a few times. The rearrangement uses TRBV6-5 and TRBJ1-2, with TRBD1 identical over 7 bases. Per the germline V gene, CDR1 is MNHEY and CDR2 is SVGAGI. V shed 3 bases and J 8 bases; nucleotides not matched to a gene: 9. This CDR3 region has 14 residues. The CDR3 DNA reads TGTGCCAGCAGTTATCGAGAGGGGGCCGGGGGCTACACCTTC. Protein product: CASSYREGAGGYTF.

The sample holds many counts of this clonotype. The chain recombines TRBV12-3 or TRBV12-4 with TRBJ2-7; possible D gene TRBD2, 7 bases. V was pared by 10 bases and J by 3 bases, with 22 bases between. The CDR3 contains 15 residues. The CDR3 reads CANLGGTPHYYEQYF. CDR3 nucleotide sequence: TGTGCCAACCTGGGAGGGACACCCCATTACTACGAGCAGTACTTC.

This chain uses TRBV20-1 with TRBJ2-2; 9 bases align to TRBD2. This CDR3 contains 14 residues. V shed 0 bases and J 9 bases; nucleotides not matched to a gene: 5. The V gene's germline CDR1 is DFQATT and CDR2 SNEGSKA (reference sequence). CDR3 nucleotides: TGCAGTGCTAGAGAAGAGCGGGAGGCCAGGGAGCTGTTTTTT. Its protein product is CSAREEREARELFF.

Note on this clonotype: A much larger clone differs from this one at a single base, so this may be a read error. The chain recombines TRBV2 with TRBJ2-5; no firm D call. Per germline, CDR1 SNHLY and CDR2 FYNNEI. CDR3 length equals 13 residues. V lost 2 bases to trimming and J lost 2 bases, with 6 bases between them. This chain's CDR3 is CASSETGQETQYF. The CDR3 DNA follows: TGTGCCAGCAGTGAAACCGGTCAAGAGACCCAGTACTTC.

V is TRBV13 and J is TRBJ2-1; perhaps TRBD1 as D (6 bases). Trimming removed 5 bases from V and 4 bases from J, with 12 bases in between. CDR1 is PRHDT and CDR2 is FYEKMQ in the germline V gene (reference sequence). This CDR3 has 14 residues. The CDR3 region is CASSAWTEYNEQFF. DNA for the CDR3: TGTGCCAGCAGCGCCTGGACAGAGTACAATGAGCAGTTCTTC.

This clonotype was seen more than once but under ten times. CDR3 sequence: CASAAETGNTEAFF. DNA of the CDR3: TGTGCCAGCGCCGCGGAGACAGGGAACACTGAAGCTTTCTTT. V usage is TRBV2 and J usage is TRBJ1-1, with D possibly matching TRBD1 (6 bases). This CDR3 is 14 amino acids long. Per the germline V gene, CDR1 is SNHLY and CDR2 is FYNNEI. V dropped 8 bases and J dropped 1 base, with 14 bases sitting between them.

V and J are TRBV30 and TRBJ1-4; D not resolved. Germline values: CDR1 GTSNPN, CDR2 SVGIG (reference sequence). V was trimmed by 5 bases and J by 8 bases, leaving 15 bases between them. CDR3 length equals 13 residues. The CDR3, as DNA: TGTGCCTGGCAAACCGCCAATGGGGAAAAACTGTTTTTT. This gives the protein CAWQTANGEKLFF.

The genes are TRBV4-1 and TRBJ1-2; D uncertain. Germline V gene data show CDR1 as MGHRA and CDR2 as YSYEKL. The ends were cut back, 1 base at V and 3 bases at J, with 9 bases in the middle. This CDR3 is built from 14 residues. The CDR3 DNA follows: TGCGCCAGCAGCCAAGTTCCCCCATACTATGGCTACACCTTC. This sequence encodes CASSQVPPYYGYTF.

This clonotype occurred many times. V usage is TRBV12-3 or TRBV12-4 and J usage is TRBJ1-6, with D perhaps TRBD1 (6 bases). V lost 7 bases and J 8 bases, leaving 15 bases between the germline ends. The CDR3 extends over 14 amino acids. CDR3 coding DNA: TGTGCCAGCAAACCGGACTCAGGGGATTCACCCCTCCACTTT. It specifies CASKPDSGDSPLHF.

This clonotype appeared many times. V is TRBV6-2 or TRBV6-3 and J is TRBJ1-5, with TRBD1 as a possible D gene (6 bases). The CDR3 sequence is 14 residues long. Germline values: CDR1 MNHEY, CDR2 SVGEGT. Trimming took off 4 bases at V and 6 bases at J, with 13 bases between the two ends. This CDR3 is CASSLPGDRQPQHF. CDR3 DNA sequence: TGTGCCAGCAGTTTACCAGGGGACCGTCAGCCCCAGCATTTT.

With respect to this clonotype: A read error may explain this, as a much larger clone is one base away. This chain connects TRBV20-1 to TRBJ1-1; tentatively, D is TRBD1 (5 bases). Per the germline V gene, CDR1 is DFQATT and CDR2 is SNEGSKA (reference sequence). The CDR3 contains 13 residues. The CDR3 region has the DNA TGCGGTGCCGGGGACCCGTCGGAAGCTGAAGCTTTCTTT. Protein: CGAGDPSEAEAFF.

In its sample, this clonotype was seen many times. At one end the junction does not follow the germline gene, possibly because of a read error. This chain joins TRBV5-1 and TRBJ2-1, with TRBD2 matching over 7 bases. CDR3 size: 14 residues. Germline V gene sequence: CDR1 SGHRS, CDR2 YFSETQ. The chain's CDR3 is CASSLSSGNNEQFF. The CDR3 DNA reads as TGTGCCAGCAGCCTCTCTAGCGGCAACAATGAGCAGTTCTTC.